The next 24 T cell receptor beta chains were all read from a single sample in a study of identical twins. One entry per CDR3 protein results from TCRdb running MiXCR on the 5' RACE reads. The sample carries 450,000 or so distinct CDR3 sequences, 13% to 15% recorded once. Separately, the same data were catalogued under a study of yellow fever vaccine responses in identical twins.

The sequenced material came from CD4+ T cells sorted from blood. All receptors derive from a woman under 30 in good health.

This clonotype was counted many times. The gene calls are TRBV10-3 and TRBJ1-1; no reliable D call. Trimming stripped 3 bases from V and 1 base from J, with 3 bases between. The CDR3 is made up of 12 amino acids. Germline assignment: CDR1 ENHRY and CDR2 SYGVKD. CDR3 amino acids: CAISDRNTEAFF. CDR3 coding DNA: TGTGCCATCAGTGACAGGAACACTGAAGCTTTCTTT.

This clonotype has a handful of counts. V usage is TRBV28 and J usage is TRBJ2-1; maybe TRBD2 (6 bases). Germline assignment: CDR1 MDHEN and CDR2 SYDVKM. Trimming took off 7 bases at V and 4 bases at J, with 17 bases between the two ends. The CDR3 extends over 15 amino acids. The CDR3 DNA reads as TGTGCCAGCACCCGAGTGGCTAGCGCGTACAATGAGCAGTTCTTC. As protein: CASTRVASAYNEQFF.

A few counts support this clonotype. In DNA form, the CDR3 reads TGTGCCACCAGTACAGGGTCGAACACTGAAGCTTTCTTT. Translated: CATSTGSNTEAFF. The chain combines TRBV24-1 with TRBJ1-1, with a weak D call TRBD1 (6 bases). V lost 6 bases and J lost 1, with 8 bases in between. Per germline, CDR1 KGHDR and CDR2 SFDVKD. This CDR3 spans 13 amino acids.

CDR3 loop: CASSMLSGGSREQYF. DNA for the CDR3: TGTGCCAGTAGTATGCTATCTGGGGGCTCGCGCGAGCAGTACTTC. The rearrangement uses TRBV19 and TRBJ2-7, with D possibly matching TRBD1 (6 bases). Germline V gene sequence: CDR1 LNHDA, CDR2 SQIVND (reference sequence). CDR3 length: 15 residues. Trimming removed 3 bases from V and 6 bases from J, with 18 bases in between.

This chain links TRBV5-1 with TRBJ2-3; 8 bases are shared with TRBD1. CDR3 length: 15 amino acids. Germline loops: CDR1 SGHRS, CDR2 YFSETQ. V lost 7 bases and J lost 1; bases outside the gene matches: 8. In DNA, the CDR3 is TGCGCCAGCGAGAGACAGGGGTTAGGCACAGATACGCAGTATTTT. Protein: CASERQGLGTDTQYF. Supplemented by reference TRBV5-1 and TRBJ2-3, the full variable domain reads KAGVTQTPRYLIKTRGQQVTLSCSPISGHRSVSWYQQTPGQGLQFLFEYFSETQRNKGNFPGRFSGRQFSNSRSEMNVSTLELGDSALYLCASERQGLGTDTQYFGPGTRLTVL.

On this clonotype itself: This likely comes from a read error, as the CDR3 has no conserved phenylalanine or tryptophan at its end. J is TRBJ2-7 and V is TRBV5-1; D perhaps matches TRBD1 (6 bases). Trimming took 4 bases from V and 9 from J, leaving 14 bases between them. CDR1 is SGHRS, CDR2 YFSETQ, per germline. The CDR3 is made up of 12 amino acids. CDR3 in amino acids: CASSEQGGRQYS. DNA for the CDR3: TGCGCCAGCAGCGAACAGGGTGGGAGGCAGTACTCC.

The CDR3 DNA reads TGCGCCAGCAGCCCCGACACTAGCGGACTTCCGACTAGCACAGATACGCAGTATTTT. Translation: CASSPDTSGLPTSTDTQYF. V usage is TRBV5-1 and J usage is TRBJ2-3; 8 bases match TRBD2. The CDR3 extends over 19 amino acids. With V trimmed by 4 bases and J by 0 bases, 16 bases remained unmatched. CDR1 and CDR2 (germline): SGHRS, YFSETQ.

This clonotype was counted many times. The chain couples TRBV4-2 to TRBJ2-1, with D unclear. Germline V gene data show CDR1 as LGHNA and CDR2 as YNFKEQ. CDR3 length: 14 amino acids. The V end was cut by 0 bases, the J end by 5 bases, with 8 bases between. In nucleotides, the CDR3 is TGTGCCAGCAGCCAAGATGTCGTGGACAATGAGCAGTTCTTC. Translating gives CASSQDVVDNEQFF.

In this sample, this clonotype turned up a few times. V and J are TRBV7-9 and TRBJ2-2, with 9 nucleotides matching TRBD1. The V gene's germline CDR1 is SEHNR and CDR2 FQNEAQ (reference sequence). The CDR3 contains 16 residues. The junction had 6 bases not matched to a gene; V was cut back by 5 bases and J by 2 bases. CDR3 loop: CASSAGTGLNTGELFF. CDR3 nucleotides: TGTGCCAGCAGCGCAGGGACAGGGCTTAACACCGGGGAGCTGTTTTTT. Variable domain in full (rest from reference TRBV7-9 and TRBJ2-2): DTGVSQNPRHKITKRGQNVTFRCDPISEHNRLYWYRQTLGQGPEFLTYFQNEAQLEKSRLLSDRFSAERPKGSFSTLEIQRTEQGDSAMYLCASSAGTGLNTGELFFGEGSRLTVL.

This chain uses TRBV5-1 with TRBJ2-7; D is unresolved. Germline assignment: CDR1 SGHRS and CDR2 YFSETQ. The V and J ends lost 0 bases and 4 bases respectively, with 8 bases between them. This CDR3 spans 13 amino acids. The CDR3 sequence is CASSLELGYEQYF. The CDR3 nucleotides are TGCGCCAGCAGCTTGGAGTTGGGTTACGAGCAGTACTTC.

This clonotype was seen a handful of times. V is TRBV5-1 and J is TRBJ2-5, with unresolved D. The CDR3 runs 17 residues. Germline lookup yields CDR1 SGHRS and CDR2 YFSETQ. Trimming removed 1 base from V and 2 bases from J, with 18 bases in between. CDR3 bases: TGCGCCAGCAGCTTGCAGGCCAGTGGGTCGCTACAAGAGACCCAGTACTTC. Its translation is CASSLQASGSLQETQYF.

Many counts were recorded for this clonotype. The CDR3 here is CASSPFVAGELFF. CDR3 DNA sequence: TGTGCCAGCAGCCCCTTTGTGGCCGGGGAGCTGTTTTTT. V gene TRBV14 combines with J gene TRBJ2-2, with D uncertain. The CDR3 is 13 residues long. The V gene's germline CDR1 is SGHDN and CDR2 FVKESK. Trimming shortened V by 4 bases and J by 6 bases, and 9 bases separated the two germline ends.

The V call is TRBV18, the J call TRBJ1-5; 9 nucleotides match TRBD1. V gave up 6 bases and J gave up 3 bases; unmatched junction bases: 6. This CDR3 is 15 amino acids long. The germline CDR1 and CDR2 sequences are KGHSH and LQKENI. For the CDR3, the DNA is TGTGCCAGCTCCGAGGGACAGGGCTACAATCAGCCCCAGCATTTT. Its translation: CASSEGQGYNQPQHF.

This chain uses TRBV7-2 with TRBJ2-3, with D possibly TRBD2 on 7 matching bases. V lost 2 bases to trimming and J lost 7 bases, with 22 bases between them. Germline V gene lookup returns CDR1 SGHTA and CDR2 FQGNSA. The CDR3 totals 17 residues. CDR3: CASSLSAIRGAPNTQYF. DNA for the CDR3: TGTGCCAGCAGCTTATCAGCTATTCGGGGGGCCCCGAATACGCAGTATTTT. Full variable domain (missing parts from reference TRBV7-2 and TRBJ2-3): GAGVSQSPSNKVTEKGKDVELRCDPISGHTALYWYRQSLGQGLEFLIYFQGNSAPDKSGLPSDRFSAERTGGSVSTLTIQRTQQEDSAVYLCASSLSAIRGAPNTQYFGPGTRLTVL.

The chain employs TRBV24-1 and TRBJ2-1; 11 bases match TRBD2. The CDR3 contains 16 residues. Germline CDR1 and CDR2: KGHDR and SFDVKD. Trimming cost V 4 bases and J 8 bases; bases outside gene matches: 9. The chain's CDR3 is CATSDETSGTGHEQFF. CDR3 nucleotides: TGTGCCACCAGTGACGAGACTAGCGGGACGGGACATGAGCAGTTCTTC.

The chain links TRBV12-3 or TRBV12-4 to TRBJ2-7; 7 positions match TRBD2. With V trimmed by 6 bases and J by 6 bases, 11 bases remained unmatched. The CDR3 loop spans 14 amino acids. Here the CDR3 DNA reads TGTGCCAGCAGGGTCGCGGGGAGGGCCCGCGAGCAGTACTTC. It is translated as CASRVAGRAREQYF.

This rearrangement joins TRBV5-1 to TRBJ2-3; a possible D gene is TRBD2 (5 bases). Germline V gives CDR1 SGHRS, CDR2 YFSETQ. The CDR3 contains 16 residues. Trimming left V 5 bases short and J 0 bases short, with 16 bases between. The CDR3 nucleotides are TGCGCCAGCAGGCCCCAAGGAGGCGGCAGCACAGATACGCAGTATTTT. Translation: CASRPQGGGSTDTQYF.

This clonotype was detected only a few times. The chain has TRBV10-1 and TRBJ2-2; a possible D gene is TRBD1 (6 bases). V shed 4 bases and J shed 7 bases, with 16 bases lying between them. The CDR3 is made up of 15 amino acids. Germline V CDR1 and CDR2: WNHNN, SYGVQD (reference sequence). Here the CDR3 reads CASSGNREKIGELFF. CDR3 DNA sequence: TGCGCCAGCAGTGGTAACAGGGAAAAGATCGGGGAGCTGTTTTTT.

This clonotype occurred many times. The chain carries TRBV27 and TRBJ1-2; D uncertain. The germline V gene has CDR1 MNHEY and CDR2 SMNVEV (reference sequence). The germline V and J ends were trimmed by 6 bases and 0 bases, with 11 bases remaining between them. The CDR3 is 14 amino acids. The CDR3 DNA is TGTGCCAGCAGAAACTGGGGAACTAACTATGGCTACACCTTC. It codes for CASRNWGTNYGYTF.

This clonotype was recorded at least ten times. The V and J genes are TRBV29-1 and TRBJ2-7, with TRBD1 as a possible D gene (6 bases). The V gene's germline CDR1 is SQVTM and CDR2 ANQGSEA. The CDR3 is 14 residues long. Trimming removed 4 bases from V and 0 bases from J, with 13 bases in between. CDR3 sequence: CSVVGQGSSYEQYF. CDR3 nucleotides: TGCAGCGTTGTCGGTCAGGGGAGCTCCTACGAGCAGTACTTC.

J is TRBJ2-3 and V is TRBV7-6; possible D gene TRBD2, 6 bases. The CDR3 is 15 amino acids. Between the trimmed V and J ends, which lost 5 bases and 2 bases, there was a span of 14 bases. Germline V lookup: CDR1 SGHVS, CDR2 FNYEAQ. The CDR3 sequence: CASSTGTADTDTQYF. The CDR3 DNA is TGTGCCAGCAGCACCGGGACTGCAGACACAGATACGCAGTATTTT.

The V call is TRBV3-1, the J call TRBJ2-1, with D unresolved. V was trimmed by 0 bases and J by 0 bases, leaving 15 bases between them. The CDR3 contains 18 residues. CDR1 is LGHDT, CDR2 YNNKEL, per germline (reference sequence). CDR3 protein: CASSQDWTGLSSYNEQFF. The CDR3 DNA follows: TGTGCCAGCAGCCAAGATTGGACCGGCCTTAGCTCCTACAATGAGCAGTTCTTC.

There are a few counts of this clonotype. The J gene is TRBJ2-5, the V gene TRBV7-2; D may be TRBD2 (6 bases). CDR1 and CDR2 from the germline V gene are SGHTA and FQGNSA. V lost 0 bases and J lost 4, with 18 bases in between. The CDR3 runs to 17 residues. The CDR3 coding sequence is TGTGCCAGCAGCTTAGCGCTACTAGCTAATGGAGGAGAGACCCAGTACTTC. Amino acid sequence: CASSLALLANGGETQYF.

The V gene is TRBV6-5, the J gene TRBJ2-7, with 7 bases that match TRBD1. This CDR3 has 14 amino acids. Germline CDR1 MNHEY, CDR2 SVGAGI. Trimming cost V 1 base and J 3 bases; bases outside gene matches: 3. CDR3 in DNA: TGTGCCAGCAGTTACTGGCAGGGGGTCTACGAGCAGTACTTC. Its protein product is CASSYWQGVYEQYF.